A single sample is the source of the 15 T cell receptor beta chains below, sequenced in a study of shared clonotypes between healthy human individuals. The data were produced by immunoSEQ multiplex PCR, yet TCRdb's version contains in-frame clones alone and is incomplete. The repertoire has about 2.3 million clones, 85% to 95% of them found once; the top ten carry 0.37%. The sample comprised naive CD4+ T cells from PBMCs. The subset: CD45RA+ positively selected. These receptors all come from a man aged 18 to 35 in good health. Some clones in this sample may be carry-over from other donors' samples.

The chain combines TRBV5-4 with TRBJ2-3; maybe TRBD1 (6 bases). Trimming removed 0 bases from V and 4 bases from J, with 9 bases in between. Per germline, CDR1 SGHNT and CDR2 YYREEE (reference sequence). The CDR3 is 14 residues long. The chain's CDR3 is CASSLDRVPDTQYF. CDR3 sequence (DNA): TGTGCCAGCAGCTTGGACAGGGTCCCAGATACGCAGTATTTT.

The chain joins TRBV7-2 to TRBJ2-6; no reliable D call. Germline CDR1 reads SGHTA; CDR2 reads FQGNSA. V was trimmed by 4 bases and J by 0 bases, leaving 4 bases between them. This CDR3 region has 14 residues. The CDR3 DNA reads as TGTGCCAGCAGCTGGGGCTCTGGGGCCAACGTCCTGACTTTC. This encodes CASSWGSGANVLTF. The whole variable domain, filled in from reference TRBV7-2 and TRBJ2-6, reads GAGVSQSPSNKVTEKGKDVELRCDPISGHTALYWYRQSLGQGLEFLIYFQGNSAPDKSGLPSDRFSAERTGGSVSTLTIQRTQQEDSAVYLCASSWGSGANVLTFGAGSRLTVL.

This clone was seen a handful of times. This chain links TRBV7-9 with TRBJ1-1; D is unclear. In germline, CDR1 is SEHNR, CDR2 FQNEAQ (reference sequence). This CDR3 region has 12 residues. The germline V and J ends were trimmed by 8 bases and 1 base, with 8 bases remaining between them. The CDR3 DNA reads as TGTGCCAGCCTGAAAAGGAACACTGAAGCTTTCTTT. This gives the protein CASLKRNTEAFF. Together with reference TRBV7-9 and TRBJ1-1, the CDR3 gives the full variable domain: DTGVSQNPRHKITKRGQNVTFRCDPISEHNRLYWYRQTLGQGPEFLTYFQNEAQLEKSRLLSDRFSAERPKGSFSTLEIQRTEQGDSAMYLCASLKRNTEAFFGQGTRLTVV.

The CDR3 protein is CASSSPLGTDTQYF. CDR3 nucleotide sequence: TGTGCCAGCAGCTCCCCTCTCGGCACAGATACGCAGTATTTT. This chain connects TRBV25-1 to TRBJ2-3; D is unresolved. Germline-derived CDR1 and CDR2 are MGHDK and SYGVNS. CDR3 size: 14 residues. Trimming pared 6 bases from V and 1 base from J, leaving 11 bases between. Looking up the rest from reference TRBV25-1 and TRBJ2-3 gives the full variable domain: EADIYQTPRYLVIGTGKKITLECSQTMGHDKMYWYQQDPGMELHLIHYSYGVNSTEKGDLSSESTVSRIRTEHFPLTLESARPSHTSQYLCASSSPLGTDTQYFGPGTRLTVL.

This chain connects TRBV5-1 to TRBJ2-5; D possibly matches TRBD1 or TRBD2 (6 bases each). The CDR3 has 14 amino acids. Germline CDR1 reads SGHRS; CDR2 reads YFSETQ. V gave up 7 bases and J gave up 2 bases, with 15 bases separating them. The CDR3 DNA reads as TGCGCCAGCCGGGATGGAGGGGGGCAAGAGACCCAGTACTTC. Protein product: CASRDGGGQETQYF.

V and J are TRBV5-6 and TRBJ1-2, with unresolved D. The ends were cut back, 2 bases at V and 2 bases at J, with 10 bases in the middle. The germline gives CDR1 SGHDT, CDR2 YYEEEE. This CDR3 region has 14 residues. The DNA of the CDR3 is TGTGCCAGCAGCTTCCGCCGCCTCAACTATGGCTACACCTTC. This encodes CASSFRRLNYGYTF.

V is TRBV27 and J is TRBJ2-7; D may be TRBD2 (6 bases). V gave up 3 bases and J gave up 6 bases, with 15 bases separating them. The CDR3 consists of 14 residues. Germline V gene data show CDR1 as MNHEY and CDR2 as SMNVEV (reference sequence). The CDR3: CASSLVVQGGEQYF. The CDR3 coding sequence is TGTGCCAGCAGTTTGGTAGTGCAGGGAGGCGAGCAGTACTTC.

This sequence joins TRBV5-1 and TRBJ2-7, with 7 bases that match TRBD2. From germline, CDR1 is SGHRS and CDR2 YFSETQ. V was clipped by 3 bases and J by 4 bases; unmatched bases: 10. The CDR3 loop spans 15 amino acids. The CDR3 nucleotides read TGCGCCAGCAGCTCCGAGGGTAGCGGGCTGTACGAGCAGTACTTC. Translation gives CASSSEGSGLYEQYF.

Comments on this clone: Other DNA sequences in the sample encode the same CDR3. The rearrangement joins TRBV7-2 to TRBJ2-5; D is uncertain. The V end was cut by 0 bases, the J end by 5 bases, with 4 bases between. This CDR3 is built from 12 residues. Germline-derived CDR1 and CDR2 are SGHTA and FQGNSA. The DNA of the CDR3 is TGTGCCAGCAGCTTAGCTGGGGAGACCCAGTACTTC. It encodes CASSLAGETQYF.

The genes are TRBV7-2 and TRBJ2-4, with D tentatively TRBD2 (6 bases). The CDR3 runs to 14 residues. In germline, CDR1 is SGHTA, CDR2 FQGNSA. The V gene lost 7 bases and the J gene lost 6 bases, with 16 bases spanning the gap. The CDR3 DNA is TGTGCCAGCAAAAAGGCGGCGGGGCGAAACATTCAGTACTTC. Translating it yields CASKKAAGRNIQYF.

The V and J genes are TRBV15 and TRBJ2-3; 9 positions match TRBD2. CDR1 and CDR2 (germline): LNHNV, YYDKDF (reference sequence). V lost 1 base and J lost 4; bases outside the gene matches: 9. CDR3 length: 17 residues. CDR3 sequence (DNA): TGTGCCACCAGCAGAGTTCCAGCGGGAGGTTTACCAGATACGCAGTATTTT. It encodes CATSRVPAGGLPDTQYF.

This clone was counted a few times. DNA of the CDR3: TGTGCCAGCATGGGCACCCACATTGTCAACACCATATATTTT. Its protein product is CASMGTHIVNTIYF. The chain joins TRBV6-6 to TRBJ1-3; D uncertain. V gave up 7 bases and J gave up 7 bases, with 17 bases separating them. This CDR3 contains 14 residues. Germline V gives CDR1 MNHNY, CDR2 SVGAGI (reference sequence).

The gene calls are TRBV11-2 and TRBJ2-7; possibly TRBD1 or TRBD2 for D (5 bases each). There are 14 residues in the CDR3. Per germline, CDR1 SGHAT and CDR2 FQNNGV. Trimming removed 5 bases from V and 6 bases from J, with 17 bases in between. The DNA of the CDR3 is TGTGCCAGCAGCCCACGGACTTTAAGGGGCGAGCAGTACTTC. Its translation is CASSPRTLRGEQYF.

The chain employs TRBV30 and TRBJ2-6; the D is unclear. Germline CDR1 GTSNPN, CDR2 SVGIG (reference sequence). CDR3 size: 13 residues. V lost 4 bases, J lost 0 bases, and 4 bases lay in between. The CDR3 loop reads CAWNPSGANVLTF. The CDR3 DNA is TGTGCCTGGAATCCCTCTGGGGCCAACGTCCTGACTTTC.

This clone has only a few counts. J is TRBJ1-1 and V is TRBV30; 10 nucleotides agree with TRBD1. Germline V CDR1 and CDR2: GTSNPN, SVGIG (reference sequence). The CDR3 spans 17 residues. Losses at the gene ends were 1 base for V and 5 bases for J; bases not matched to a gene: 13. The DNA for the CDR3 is TGTGCCTGGAGTGAATCCGGGACAGGGGTCAAGGAAACTGAAGCTTTCTTT. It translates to CAWSESGTGVKETEAFF. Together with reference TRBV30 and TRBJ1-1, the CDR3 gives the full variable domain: SQTIHQWPATLVQPVGSPLSLECTVEGTSNPNLYWYRQAAGRGLQLLFYSVGIGQISSEVPQNLSASRPQDRQFILSSKKLLLSDSGFYLCAWSESGTGVKETEAFFGQGTRLTVV.